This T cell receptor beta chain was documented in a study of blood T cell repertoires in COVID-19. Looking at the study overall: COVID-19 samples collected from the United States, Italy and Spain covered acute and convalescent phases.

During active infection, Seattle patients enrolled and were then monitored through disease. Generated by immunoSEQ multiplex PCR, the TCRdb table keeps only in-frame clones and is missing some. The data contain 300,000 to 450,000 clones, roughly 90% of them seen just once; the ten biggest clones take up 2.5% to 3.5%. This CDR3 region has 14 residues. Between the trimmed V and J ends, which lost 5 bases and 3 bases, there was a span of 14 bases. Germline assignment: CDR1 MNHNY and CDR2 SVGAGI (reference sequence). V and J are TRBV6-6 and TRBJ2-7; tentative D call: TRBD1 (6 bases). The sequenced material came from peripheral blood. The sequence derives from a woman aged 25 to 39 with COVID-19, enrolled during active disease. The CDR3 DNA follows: TGTGCCAGCAGTGCTAACCCACAGGGCTACGAGCAGTACGTC. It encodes CASSANPQGYEQYV.